The entry that follows covers one T cell receptor (beta chain) sequence. Its antigen is still unknown. The germline gene is not matched at one end of the junction; a read error may be the cause. The germline V gene has CDR1 SGHAT and CDR2 FQDESV (reference sequence). CDR3 size: 12 residues. A primer in the constant region served to generate TCR beta cDNA from 500 ng of total RNA. TCR beta libraries came from three nested multiplex PCR rounds using slightly modified ARM-PCR. Rounds one and two of PCR, each of 10 cycles, were primed with TRBV1-TRBV30 forward primers and a C-beta reverse primer. TCRdb itself ran the multiplex PCR reads through MiXCR, one entry per CDR3 protein. The data show about 200,000 distinct CDR3 sequences, almost 65% seen once. Germline DNA was also extracted, and blood RNA derived from unsorted whole blood. The source of the sample is a study of tumor-infiltrating lymphocytes in primary liver carcinoma. About the research overall: The cohort consisted of patients whose primary liver carcinoma was surgically resected. Stage T1-T3 N0M0 tumors spanned about 4.2 to 11 cm.

Study findings and constraints: Tumor region pairs overlapped more than did tumor-adjacent and tumor-blood pairs. CD4+ and CD8+ repertoires could not be compared in these unsorted bulk samples.

The V call is TRBV11-1, the J call TRBJ2-7; no definite D call. This receptor was obtained from a woman in her sixties with primary liver carcinoma and hepatitis B virus infection. Source material: peripheral blood. The CDR3: CASCHRTYEQYF. Here the CDR3 DNA reads TGTGCCAGCTGCCATCGGACCTACGAGCAATACTTC.